The source of this T cell receptor (beta chain) is a study of OX40 agonist ivuxolimab in advanced cancers. Study information: Patients were dosed intravenously with ivuxolimab at 0.01 to 10 mg/kg every 2 weeks. The diagnoses of dose-escalation patients were hepatocellular carcinoma, melanoma, renal cell or head and neck cancer.

Worth noting for this clone: Its antigen remains unknown.

General study findings and limits: The specificity for antigen of the expanded peripheral T cells was not determined.

V dropped 2 bases and J dropped 1 base, with 6 bases sitting between them. Looked up from germline, CDR1 is SGHTS and CDR2 is YDEGEE. This CDR3 comprises 13 residues. Profiled with immunoSEQ multiplex PCR; TCRdb holds only in-frame clones, not every one. The sample yields tens of thousands of clones, 75% to 95% seen once. This clonotype was sampled from an adult with an advanced solid tumor such as melanoma, head and neck, liver or kidney cancer. The rearrangement uses TRBV5-8 and TRBJ1-1; D is unclear. Material: CD4+ or CD8+ T cells sorted from blood, obtained in a trial of the OX40 agonist ivuxolimab. CDR3 loop: CASSFSENTEAFF. DNA of the CDR3: TGTGCCAGCAGCTTCTCAGAGAACACTGAAGCTTTCTTT.